The rows below give T cell receptor beta chains drawn from one sample of a study of shared clonotypes between healthy human individuals. Profiling relied on immunoSEQ multiplex PCR, and the TCRdb table lists in-frame clones only, not all of them. The sample lists about 460,000 clones; roughly 80% were seen once. What was sequenced was PBMCs. The receptors shown here come from a woman between 40 and 55 years old in good health. Some clones in this sample may be carry-over from other donors' samples. The CDR3 runs from the conserved cysteine through the conserved F or W. Each record gives: CDR3 DNA, CDR3 protein, V gene, J gene, D gene, clone size. D genes are given only for firm matches. Rows may omit the clone size; those that give it use once, few, many or a size class.

cdr3_nt: TGCGCCAGCAGCTTTCGGACAGGGGGGTTCTACGAGCAGTACTTC
cdr3_aa: CASSFRTGGFYEQYF
v_call: TRBV5-1
j_call: TRBJ2-7
d_call: TRBD1
clone_size: NA

cdr3_nt: TGCGCCAGCAGCTCACAGGGAGGGTATGGCTACACCTTC
cdr3_aa: CASSSQGGYGYTF
v_call: TRBV5-1
j_call: TRBJ1-2
d_call: NA
clone_size: NA

cdr3_nt: TGTGCCAGCAGCCAAAACGGGGGTGGCGAGCAGTACTTC
cdr3_aa: CASSQNGGGEQYF
v_call: TRBV14
j_call: TRBJ2-7
d_call: NA
clone_size: NA

cdr3_nt: TGTGCCAGCAGCTTAGCGCTAGATAGGGCAGGGGGTTATGGCTACACCTTC
cdr3_aa: CASSLALDRAGGYGYTF
v_call: TRBV7-2
j_call: TRBJ1-2
d_call: TRBD1
clone_size: NA

cdr3_nt: TGCGCCAGCAGCCAAGAAGCGGGAAACCCCCAGCATTTT
cdr3_aa: CASSQEAGNPQHF
v_call: TRBV4-3
j_call: TRBJ1-5
d_call: NA
clone_size: few

cdr3_nt: TGTGCCAGCAGTTTATCGGGCGTACCGAACACCGGGGAGCTGTTTTTT
cdr3_aa: CASSLSGVPNTGELFF
v_call: TRBV28
j_call: TRBJ2-2
d_call: NA
clone_size: NA

cdr3_nt: TGTGCCAGCAGTTCTGAAGCTTTCTTT
cdr3_aa: CASSSEAFF
v_call: TRBV6-6
j_call: TRBJ1-1
d_call: NA
clone_size: many

cdr3_nt: TGTGCCTGGAGTGTACAAGGGACTAGGAAAACATTC
cdr3_aa: CAWSVQGTRKTF
v_call: TRBV30
j_call: TRBJ2-7
d_call: TRBD2
clone_size: NA

cdr3_nt: TGTGCCAGCAGTTTAGGGACAGGAAGCTACGAGCAGTACTTC
cdr3_aa: CASSLGTGSYEQYF
v_call: TRBV27
j_call: TRBJ2-7
d_call: TRBD1
clone_size: NA

cdr3_nt: TGTGCCAGCAGTGAATCTCTCCTTCACGGGGACCGGGGGGAGCAGTACTTC
cdr3_aa: CASSESLLHGDRGEQYF
v_call: TRBV6-1
j_call: TRBJ2-7
d_call: NA
clone_size: NA

cdr3_nt: TGTGCCAGCAGCTTAGCGGGCAGGGGGGTCGGGGAGCTGTTTTTT
cdr3_aa: CASSLAGRGVGELFF
v_call: TRBV7-8
j_call: TRBJ2-2
d_call: NA
clone_size: NA

cdr3_nt: TGTGCCAGTAGTATAAGCAGGGGCACCGCGAATCAGCCCCAGCATTTT
cdr3_aa: CASSISRGTANQPQHF
v_call: TRBV19
j_call: TRBJ1-5
d_call: NA
clone_size: NA

cdr3_nt: TGTGCCACCAGCACGGGGAACAACTATGGCTACACCTTC
cdr3_aa: CATSTGNNYGYTF
v_call: TRBV15
j_call: TRBJ1-2
d_call: NA
clone_size: NA

cdr3_nt: TGTGCCAGCAGCGCGACAGGGGCCAATGAGCAGTTCTTC
cdr3_aa: CASSATGANEQFF
v_call: TRBV9
j_call: TRBJ2-1
d_call: TRBD1
clone_size: NA

cdr3_nt: TGTGCCAGCAGCTTAAATCGGGCTGGTGAGCAGTTCTTC
cdr3_aa: CASSLNRAGEQFF
v_call: TRBV7-2
j_call: TRBJ2-1
d_call: NA
clone_size: many

cdr3_nt: TGTGCCAGCAGTTCGACAGGGTCTGGAAACACCATATATTTT
cdr3_aa: CASSSTGSGNTIYF
v_call: TRBV28
j_call: TRBJ1-3
d_call: TRBD1
clone_size: NA

cdr3_nt: TGCGCCAGCAGCCCCGGTGTGGATAGCGGGACCTACGAGCAGTACTTC
cdr3_aa: CASSPGVDSGTYEQYF
v_call: TRBV5-1
j_call: TRBJ2-7
d_call: TRBD2
clone_size: few

cdr3_nt: TGTGCCTGGAGCACAGGGAACTATGGCTACACCTTC
cdr3_aa: CAWSTGNYGYTF
v_call: TRBV30
j_call: TRBJ1-2
d_call: NA
clone_size: NA

cdr3_nt: TGTGCCAGCTCACCAGTGACTAGGGGGGGCTACAATGAGCAGTTCTTC
cdr3_aa: CASSPVTRGGYNEQFF
v_call: TRBV18
j_call: TRBJ2-1
d_call: NA
clone_size: NA

cdr3_nt: TGCGCCAGCAGCCAACGGACTAGCGGGAGTACTGGGGCCAACGTCCTGACTTTC
cdr3_aa: CASSQRTSGSTGANVLTF
v_call: TRBV4-3
j_call: TRBJ2-6
d_call: TRBD2
clone_size: NA

cdr3_nt: TGTGCCAGCTCCCTGCTTGGCACTGAAGCTTTCTTT
cdr3_aa: CASSLLGTEAFF
v_call: TRBV18
j_call: TRBJ1-1
d_call: NA
clone_size: NA

cdr3_nt: TGTGCCAGCAGCCAAGGACTAGCGGGAATCAATGAGCAGTTCTTC
cdr3_aa: CASSQGLAGINEQFF
v_call: TRBV11-3
j_call: TRBJ2-1
d_call: TRBD2
clone_size: NA

cdr3_nt: TGTGCCAGCAGCGGGACAGCAAACACCGGGGAGCTGTTTTTT
cdr3_aa: CASSGTANTGELFF
v_call: TRBV7-9
j_call: TRBJ2-2
d_call: TRBD1
clone_size: NA

cdr3_nt: TGTGCCAGCAGCTTGGGGAGTCAGCCCCAGCATTTT
cdr3_aa: CASSLGSQPQHF
v_call: TRBV7-9
j_call: TRBJ1-5
d_call: NA
clone_size: NA

cdr3_nt: TGTGCCACCAGCAGCGGTGCAGGCCTTGGGCAGCCCCAGCATTTT
cdr3_aa: CATSSGAGLGQPQHF
v_call: TRBV15
j_call: TRBJ1-5
d_call: NA
clone_size: few

cdr3_nt: TGTGCCATCAGGGGGACGCGAGAGGCCGTGCCCGGGTACGAGCAGTACTTC
cdr3_aa: CAIRGTREAVPGYEQYF
v_call: TRBV10-3
j_call: TRBJ2-7
d_call: NA
clone_size: NA

cdr3_nt: TGCGCCAGCAGCTTGGCCCCGGCGGGAGGCTCTTACGAGCAGTACTTC
cdr3_aa: CASSLAPAGGSYEQYF
v_call: TRBV5-1
j_call: TRBJ2-7
d_call: TRBD2
clone_size: few

cdr3_nt: TGTGCCAGCAGCGTAGGACTAGCGGGAGCTGAATTAGATACGCAGTATTTT
cdr3_aa: CASSVGLAGAELDTQYF
v_call: TRBV9
j_call: TRBJ2-3
d_call: TRBD2
clone_size: NA